Each of the 30 T cell receptor beta chains below was sequenced from the same sample in a study of cytomegalovirus exposure and HLA in healthy donors (dated by TCRdb to 2015 to 2018). Libraries were constructed by the immunoSEQ multiplex PCR assay. For the multiplex PCR, a mixture combining 60 forward primers for TCR Vbeta segments and 13 reverse primers for TCR Jbeta segments was used. This immuneACCESS table, as held by TCRdb, lists in-frame sequences with V and J called but not all clones. Of the missing ones, under half trace to an unresolved V gene in checked studies; the others have no known cause. The sample data list about 120,000 clones, and under 85% of these were observed just once. The top ten constitute over 1.5% of the sample. Sequenced: PBMCs. The source is a woman aged 18-35 years in good health and CMV-seronegative.

This clone appeared a few times. The V gene is TRBV6-1, the J gene TRBJ1-3; possibly TRBD1 for D (6 bases). Deletions cut 2 bases from V and 0 bases from J, with 14 bases between. The CDR3 length is 17 residues. The V gene's germline CDR1 is MNHNS and CDR2 SASEGT. As DNA, the CDR3 is TGTGCCAGCAGTGAACTGCGACAGGTCTTCTCTGGAAACACCATATATTTT. It codes for CASSELRQVFSGNTIYF.

The sample holds a few counts of this clone. J is TRBJ1-1 and V is TRBV18; D is undetermined. V was pared by 4 bases and J by 4 bases, with 10 bases between. The CDR3 is 13 amino acids. The germline CDR1 and CDR2 sequences are KGHSH and LQKENI. CDR3 coding DNA: TGTGCCAGCTCACAGTGGGCCTCCACTGAAGCTTTCTTT. Its translation: CASSQWASTEAFF.

This clone is a singleton in its sample. The CDR3 DNA reads TGTGCCAGCAGCTTAACTTTCCTACGGGGGGGCGGCGGAACTGAAGCTTTCTTT. Translation: CASSLTFLRGGGGTEAFF. The chain uses TRBV11-2 and TRBJ1-1; possible D gene TRBD1, 6 bases. The V and J ends lost 2 bases and 5 bases respectively, with 24 bases between them. The CDR3 extends over 18 amino acids. Germline V gene sequence: CDR1 SGHAT, CDR2 FQNNGV.

The V call is TRBV7-2, the J call TRBJ1-2, with D possibly matching TRBD1 (5 bases). The CDR3 runs to 13 residues. Trimming took 4 bases from V and 4 from J, leaving 10 bases between them. Germline CDR1 reads SGHTA; CDR2 reads FQGNSA. The CDR3 DNA reads TGTGCCAGCAGCTCCACAGGAGCCTATGGCTACACCTTC. Residues: CASSSTGAYGYTF.

This clone was found a few times. J is TRBJ1-1 and V is TRBV13, with 8 bases that match TRBD1. There are 15 residues in the CDR3. Germline values: CDR1 PRHDT, CDR2 FYEKMQ (reference sequence). Trimming cost V 5 bases and J 4 bases; bases outside gene matches: 9. CDR3 DNA sequence: TGTGCCAGCAGCCCCCGACAGGGGATCGGCACTGAAGCTTTCTTT. As protein: CASSPRQGIGTEAFF.

This clone showed up just once. In nucleotides, the CDR3 is TGTGCCAGCAGCCTGGGAGGGGATTATCAGCCCCAGCATTTT. Residues: CASSLGGDYQPQHF. The chain is built from TRBV2 and TRBJ1-5; weak D call: TRBD1 (5 bases). V was cut by 6 bases and J by 5 bases, with 14 bases left in between. Germline CDR1 and CDR2: SNHLY and FYNNEI. The CDR3 sequence is 14 residues long.

V is TRBV6-1 and J is TRBJ1-1, with TRBD1 matching over 7 bases. There are 15 residues in the CDR3. Germline-derived CDR1 and CDR2 are MNHNS and SASEGT. J was trimmed by 3 bases and V by 8 bases; bases with no gene match: 12. CDR3 DNA: TGTGCCAGCGAGGGAGGCCGAACAGGGGACACTGAAGCTTTCTTT. Its translation: CASEGGRTGDTEAFF.

This chain connects TRBV7-9 to TRBJ1-1; 7 nucleotides line up with TRBD1. Trimming took 7 bases from V and 4 from J; bases not matched to a gene: 9. This CDR3 spans 14 amino acids. Germline CDR1 is SEHNR and CDR2 is FQNEAQ (reference sequence). In DNA, the CDR3 is TGTGCCAGCATCGGAAGGGGGCGAGGCACTGAAGCTTTCTTT. Its translation: CASIGRGRGTEAFF.

The rearrangement joins TRBV7-9 to TRBJ1-6; D uncertain. V was shortened by 1 base and J by 7 bases, with 14 bases between the two germline ends. The CDR3 contains 16 residues. Germline V lookup: CDR1 SEHNR, CDR2 FQNEAQ (reference sequence). As DNA, the CDR3 is TGTGCCAGCAGCTTAGAGGGTGGCGGGCCAAATTCACCCCTCCACTTT. Protein: CASSLEGGGPNSPLHF.

This clone occurred a few times. This chain's CDR3 is CASSSYESSYEQYF. CDR3 coding DNA: TGTGCCAGCAGTTCATACGAGAGCTCCTACGAGCAGTACTTC. The chain carries TRBV27 and TRBJ2-7; no reliable D call. The CDR3 runs 14 residues. The V and J ends lost 4 bases and 0 bases respectively, with 10 bases between them. Germline-derived CDR1 and CDR2 are MNHEY and SMNVEV (reference sequence).

The rearrangement joins TRBV6-1 to TRBJ2-7; maybe TRBD1 (6 bases). The V gene lost 3 bases and the J gene lost 5 bases, with 17 bases spanning the gap. This CDR3 region has 15 residues. The V gene's germline CDR1 is MNHNS and CDR2 SASEGT. CDR3 residues: CASSDQQGIFHEQYF. The DNA for the CDR3 is TGTGCCAGCAGTGATCAACAGGGTATCTTCCACGAGCAGTACTTC.

This clone was picked up a small number of times. This chain links TRBV5-6 with TRBJ1-1, with TRBD1 identical over 7 bases. The CDR3 runs 14 residues. J gave up 5 bases and V 1 base, and 5 bases lay outside the gene matches. In germline, CDR1 is SGHDT, CDR2 YYEEEE. The CDR3, as DNA: TGTGCCAGCAGCTTGAACAGGGGTTGGACTGAAGCTTTCTTT. Translating it yields CASSLNRGWTEAFF. The entire variable domain, with the rest obtained from reference TRBV5-6 and TRBJ1-1, is as follows: DAGVTQSPTHLIKTRGQQVTLRCSPKSGHDTVSWYQQALGQGPQFIFQYYEEEERQRGNFPDRFSGHQFPNYSSELNVNALLLGDSALYLCASSLNRGWTEAFFGQGTRLTVV.

This clone was recorded a few times. The chain is built from TRBV9 and TRBJ1-4; D gene ambiguous. This CDR3 has 14 residues. With 4 bases removed from V and 7 bases from J, the gap between germline ends came to 14 bases. CDR1 SGDLS and CDR2 YYNGEE come from the germline V gene. The DNA of the CDR3 is TGTGCCAGCAGCCTCCGGTGGAGCGGTGAAAAACTGTTTTTT. Protein product: CASSLRWSGEKLFF.

This clone occurred a few times. The rearrangement joins TRBV2 to TRBJ2-6; the D is unclear. The CDR3 runs 15 residues. The germline V gene has CDR1 SNHLY and CDR2 FYNNEI. V was pared by 1 base and J by 0 bases, with 4 bases between. The CDR3 nucleotides read TGTGCCAGCAGTGAAGGAGACTCTGGGGCCAACGTCCTGACTTTC. This translates into CASSEGDSGANVLTF.

The chain carries TRBV28 and TRBJ1-5, with D perhaps matching TRBD1 (5 bases). Per germline, CDR1 MDHEN and CDR2 SYDVKM. Trimming took 4 bases from V and 11 from J, leaving 15 bases between them. The CDR3 has 13 residues. The CDR3 DNA sequence: TGTGCCAGCAGTTCCTTTGGGGGGGGGACCCAGCATTTT. It specifies CASSSFGGGTQHF.

V is TRBV28 and J is TRBJ2-7; 7 bases match TRBD1. V dropped 2 bases and J dropped 7; count of bases not matched to a gene: 11. Germline lookup yields CDR1 MDHEN and CDR2 SYDVKM. The CDR3 has 15 amino acids. The CDR3 is CASSLRDRSPPEQYF. In DNA form, the CDR3 reads TGTGCCAGCAGTTTACGGGACAGATCTCCCCCTGAGCAGTACTTC.

The genes are TRBV2 and TRBJ1-5; no definite D call. V lost 6 bases, J lost 0 bases, and 9 bases lay in between. The CDR3 sequence is 14 residues long. Per germline, CDR1 SNHLY and CDR2 FYNNEI. CDR3 loop: CASSPVYSNQPQHF. The CDR3 nucleotides read TGTGCCAGCAGCCCTGTATATAGCAATCAGCCCCAGCATTTT.

The rearrangement links TRBV5-6 to TRBJ1-1; TRBD1 aligns across 9 bases. The CDR3 spans 16 residues. Trimming at V came to 0 bases and at J to 5 bases, leaving 8 bases not matched to a gene. CDR1 SGHDT and CDR2 YYEEEE come from the germline V gene. The CDR3 coding sequence is TGTGCCAGCAGCTTGGGACAGGGGGGCAGAGGGACTGAAGCTTTCTTT. It is translated as CASSLGQGGRGTEAFF.

The rearrangement links TRBV30 to TRBJ1-4; tentatively, D is TRBD1 (6 bases). This CDR3 is 15 amino acids long. Trimming removed 1 base from V and 2 bases from J, with 11 bases in between. Germline V CDR1 and CDR2: GTSNPN, SVGIG (reference sequence). The CDR3, as DNA: TGTGCCTGGAGTGCGGGGACAACTACTAATGAAAAACTGTTTTTT. It translates to CAWSAGTTTNEKLFF.

The genes are TRBV2 and TRBJ1-4; no clear D. Looked up from germline, CDR1 is SNHLY and CDR2 is FYNNEI. With 4 bases removed from V and 2 bases from J, the gap between germline ends came to 14 bases. CDR3 size: 16 residues. Written as DNA, the CDR3 is TGTGCCAGCAGTGTGTTGGCGAGGTCGACTAATGAAAAACTGTTTTTT. Amino acids: CASSVLARSTNEKLFF.

On this clone: One end of the junction does not line up with germline, which may come from a read error. The chain employs TRBV12-5 and TRBJ2-1; 7 bases fit TRBD2. This CDR3 is built from 13 residues. The germline V gene encodes CDR1 LGHNT and CDR2 FRNRAP. CDR3 nucleotides: TGTGCTAGTGGGAGCGGGGTTTACAATGAGCGGTTCTTC. Protein product: CASGSGVYNERFF.

The genes are TRBV7-9 and TRBJ2-7; D may be TRBD1 (6 bases). Germline lookup yields CDR1 SEHNR and CDR2 FQNEAQ (reference sequence). Trimming left V 5 bases short and J 6 bases short, with 14 bases between. This CDR3 region has 13 residues. The DNA for the CDR3 is TGTGCCAGCAGCCTATTCCGGGACACCGAGCAGTACTTC. This codes for CASSLFRDTEQYF.

The V call is TRBV9, the J call TRBJ2-2; 12 bases align to TRBD1. CDR3 size: 18 residues. Trimming removed 3 bases from V and 5 bases from J; junction bases left unmatched: 11. Germline V gene sequence: CDR1 SGDLS, CDR2 YYNGEE. CDR3: CASSEQPGQGAMTGELFF. CDR3 coding DNA: TGTGCCAGCAGCGAACAACCGGGACAGGGGGCCATGACCGGGGAGCTGTTTTTT.

CDR3 DNA: TGTGCCAGCACCCCAGGGATGGACCAATACGAGCAGTACTTC. Translation: CASTPGMDQYEQYF. The gene calls are TRBV7-9 and TRBJ2-7; D perhaps matches TRBD1 (5 bases). V was shortened by 7 bases and J by 4 bases, with 17 bases between the two germline ends. The germline V gene encodes CDR1 SEHNR and CDR2 FQNEAQ (reference sequence). This CDR3 contains 14 residues.

This chain uses TRBV7-8 with TRBJ1-5; tentative D call: TRBD1 (6 bases). This CDR3 comprises 17 residues. Germline V gene data show CDR1 as SGHVS and CDR2 as FQNEAQ. V was clipped by 6 bases and J by 5 bases, with 23 bases between them. CDR3 coding DNA: TGTGCCAGCAGTCGGGGGGGATCGCAGGGGAACCATCAGCCCCAGCATTTT. Translated: CASSRGGSQGNHQPQHF.

This clone was seen a handful of times. The genes are TRBV27 and TRBJ2-7; a weak D match, TRBD2 (5 bases). CDR1 and CDR2 from the germline V gene are MNHEY and SMNVEV (reference sequence). The CDR3 is 13 residues long. Trimming removed 4 bases from V and 2 bases from J, with 9 bases in between. CDR3 sequence: CASSSGLPYEQYF. Here the CDR3 DNA reads TGTGCCAGCAGTTCAGGACTCCCCTACGAGCAGTACTTC.

This clone was counted between two and nine times. The chain combines TRBV7-6 with TRBJ2-6; 7 bases line up with TRBD1. CDR3 size: 17 residues. J was trimmed by 1 base and V by 5 bases; bases with no gene match: 8. Per the germline V gene, CDR1 is SGHVS and CDR2 is FNYEAQ. The CDR3 spells CASSIGTVSSGANVLTF. DNA of the CDR3: TGTGCCAGCAGCATCGGGACAGTATCTTCTGGGGCCAACGTCCTGACTTTC. Variable domain in full (rest from reference TRBV7-6 and TRBJ2-6): GAGVSQSPRYKVTKRGQDVALRCDPISGHVSLYWYRQALGQGPEFLTYFNYEAQQDKSGLPNDRFSAERPEGSISTLTIQRTEQRDSAMYRCASSIGTVSSGANVLTFGAGSRLTVL.

The genes are TRBV4-2 and TRBJ1-1; TRBD1 aligns across 10 bases. The germline V gene has CDR1 LGHNA and CDR2 YNFKEQ. The CDR3 length is 14 residues. Trimming cost V 3 bases and J 4 bases; bases outside gene matches: 2. The CDR3 loop reads CASSQTGGRTEAFF. The CDR3 region has the DNA TGTGCCAGCAGCCAGACAGGGGGCCGCACTGAAGCTTTCTTT.

This sequence joins TRBV5-1 and TRBJ1-1, with 7 bases fitting TRBD1. CDR1 and CDR2 (germline): SGHRS, YFSETQ. Trimming at V came to 5 bases and at J to 3 bases, leaving 13 bases not matched to a gene. This CDR3 is built from 16 residues. For the CDR3, the DNA is TGCGCCAGCAGTTTTGGACAGGCCGTCGTGGACACTGAAGCTTTCTTT. It is translated as CASSFGQAVVDTEAFF. The full variable domain, in which reference TRBV5-1 and TRBJ1-1 provide the parts outside the CDR3, is KAGVTQTPRYLIKTRGQQVTLSCSPISGHRSVSWYQQTPGQGLQFLFEYFSETQRNKGNFPGRFSGRQFSNSRSEMNVSTLELGDSALYLCASSFGQAVVDTEAFFGQGTRLTVV.

This chain links TRBV28 with TRBJ1-5; D perhaps matches TRBD1 (6 bases). CDR1 and CDR2 from the germline V gene are MDHEN and SYDVKM. The CDR3 runs 17 residues. Trimming stripped 8 bases from V and 3 bases from J, with 23 bases between. CDR3 nucleotide sequence: TGTGCCAGCTCAAGACCGAGCGGCGGACAGCTCAATCAGCCCCAGCATTTT. As protein: CASSRPSGGQLNQPQHF.